This TCR beta chain originates from a study of Tregs in tolerant kidney transplant recipients. This table comes from immunoSEQ multiplex PCR, and its TCRdb copy is limited to in-frame clones, with some not included. The repertoire holds 100,000 to 150,000 clones, approximately 90% seen once, with approximately 0.54% in the top ten. The CDR3 runs to 12 residues. CDR1 is SGHRS and CDR2 is YFSETQ in the germline V gene. V shed 5 bases and J shed 5 bases, with 10 bases lying between them. The J gene is TRBJ1-1, the V gene TRBV5-1, with D possibly TRBD1 on 6 matching bases. The sequenced material came from CD4+ T cells from blood. This clonotype was sampled from a human donor in good health. CDR3 in amino acids: CASSFQGTEAFF. The CDR3 DNA reads as TGCGCCAGCAGTTTTCAGGGGACTGAAGCTTTCTTT. Together with reference TRBV5-1 and TRBJ1-1, the CDR3 gives the full variable domain: KAGVTQTPRYLIKTRGQQVTLSCSPISGHRSVSWYQQTPGQGLQFLFEYFSETQRNKGNFPGRFSGRQFSNSRSEMNVSTLELGDSALYLCASSFQGTEAFFGQGTRLTVV.